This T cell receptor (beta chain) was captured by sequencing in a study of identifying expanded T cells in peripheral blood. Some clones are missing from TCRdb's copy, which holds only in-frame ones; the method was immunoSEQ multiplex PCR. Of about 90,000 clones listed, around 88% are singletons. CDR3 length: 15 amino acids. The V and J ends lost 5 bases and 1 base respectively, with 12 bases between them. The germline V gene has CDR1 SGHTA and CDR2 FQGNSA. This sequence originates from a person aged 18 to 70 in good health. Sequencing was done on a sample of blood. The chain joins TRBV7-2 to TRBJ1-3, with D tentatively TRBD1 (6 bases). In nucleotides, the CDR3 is TGTGCCAGCAGCCCGGACACAGGGTCTGGAAACACCATATATTTT. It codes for CASSPDTGSGNTIYF.